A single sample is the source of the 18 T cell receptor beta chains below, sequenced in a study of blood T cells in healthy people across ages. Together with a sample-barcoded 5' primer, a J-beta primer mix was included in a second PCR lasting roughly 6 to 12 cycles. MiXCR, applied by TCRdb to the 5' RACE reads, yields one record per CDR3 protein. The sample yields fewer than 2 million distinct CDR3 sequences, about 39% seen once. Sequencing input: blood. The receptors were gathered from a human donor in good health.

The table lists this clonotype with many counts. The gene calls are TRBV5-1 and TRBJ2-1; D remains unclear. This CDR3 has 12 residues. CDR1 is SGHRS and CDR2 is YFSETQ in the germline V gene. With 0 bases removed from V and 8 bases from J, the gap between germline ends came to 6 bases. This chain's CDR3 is CASSLDGYEQFF. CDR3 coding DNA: TGCGCCAGCAGCTTGGACGGCTATGAGCAGTTCTTC.

The CDR3 bases are TGCAGTGCTAGAAGGGGCCAGGGAGGAATTGCGCAGTATTTT. Residues: CSARRGQGGIAQYF. The V and J genes are TRBV20-1 and TRBJ2-3, with D possibly TRBD2 on 6 matching bases. The ends were cut back, 2 bases at V and 10 bases at J, with 19 bases in the middle. This CDR3 has 14 residues. Germline V CDR1 and CDR2: DFQATT, SNEGSKA (reference sequence).

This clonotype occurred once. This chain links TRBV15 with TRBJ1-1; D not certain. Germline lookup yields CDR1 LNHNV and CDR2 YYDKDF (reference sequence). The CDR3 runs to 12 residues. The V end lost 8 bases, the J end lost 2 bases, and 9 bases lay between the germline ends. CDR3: CATRAANTEAFF. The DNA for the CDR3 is TGTGCCACCCGAGCAGCCAACACTGAAGCTTTCTTT. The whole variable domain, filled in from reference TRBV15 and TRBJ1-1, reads DAMVIQNPRYQVTQFGKPVTLSCSQTLNHNVMYWYQQKSSQAPKLLFHYYDKDFNNEADTPDNFQSRRPNTSFCFLDIRSPGLGDTAMYLCATRAANTEAFFGQGTRLTVV.

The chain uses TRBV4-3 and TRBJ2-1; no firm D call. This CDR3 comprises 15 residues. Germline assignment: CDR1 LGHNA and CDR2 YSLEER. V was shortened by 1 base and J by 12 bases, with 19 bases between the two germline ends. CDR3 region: CASSQAESQGPGQFF. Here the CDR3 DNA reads TGCGCCAGCAGCCAAGCGGAAAGCCAAGGACCGGGGCAGTTCTTC.

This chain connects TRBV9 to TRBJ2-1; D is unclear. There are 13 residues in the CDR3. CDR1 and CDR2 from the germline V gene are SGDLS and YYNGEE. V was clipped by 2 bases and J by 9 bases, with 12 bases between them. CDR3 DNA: TGTGCCAGCAGCGTCTTTTTAGAAGGTGAGCAGTTCTTC. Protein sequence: CASSVFLEGEQFF.

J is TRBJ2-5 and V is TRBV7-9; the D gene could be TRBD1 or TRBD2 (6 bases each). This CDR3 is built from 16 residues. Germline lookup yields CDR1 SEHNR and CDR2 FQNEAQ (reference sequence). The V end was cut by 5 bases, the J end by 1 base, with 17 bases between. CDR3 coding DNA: TGTGCCAGCAGCGCGGGGCTCGACAGGAGCCAAGAGACCCAGTACTTC. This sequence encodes CASSAGLDRSQETQYF.

CDR3 loop: CASVRTASTDTQYF. In DNA, the CDR3 is TGTGCCAGCGTTCGGACAGCTAGCACAGATACGCAGTATTTT. The chain has TRBV7-9 and TRBJ2-3; possible D gene TRBD1, 6 bases. Looked up from germline, CDR1 is SEHNR and CDR2 is FQNEAQ (reference sequence). This CDR3 has 14 amino acids. The V and J ends lost 8 bases and 0 bases respectively, with 12 bases between them.

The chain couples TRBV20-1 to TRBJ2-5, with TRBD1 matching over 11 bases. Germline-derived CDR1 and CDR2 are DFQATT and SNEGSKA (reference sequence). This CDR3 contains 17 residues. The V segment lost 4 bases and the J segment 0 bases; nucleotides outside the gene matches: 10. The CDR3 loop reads CSAKGQGAVINQETQYF. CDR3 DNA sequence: TGCAGTGCTAAAGGACAGGGGGCCGTTATAAACCAAGAGACCCAGTACTTC.

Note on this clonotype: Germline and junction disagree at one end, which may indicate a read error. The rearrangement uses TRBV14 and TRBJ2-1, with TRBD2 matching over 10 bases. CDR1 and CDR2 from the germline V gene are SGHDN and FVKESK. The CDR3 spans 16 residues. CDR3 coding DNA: TGTGCCAACAGCCCCCGTGGGACTAGCGTTTTGAATGAGCAGTTCTTC. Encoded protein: CANSPRGTSVLNEQFF.

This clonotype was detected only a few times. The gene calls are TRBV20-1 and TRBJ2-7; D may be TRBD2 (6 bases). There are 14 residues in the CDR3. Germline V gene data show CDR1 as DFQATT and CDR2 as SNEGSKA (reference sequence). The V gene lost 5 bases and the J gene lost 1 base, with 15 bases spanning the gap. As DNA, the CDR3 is TGCAGTGCTGGAGGGCCCGTAATTTCCTACGAGCAGTACTTC. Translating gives CSAGGPVISYEQYF.

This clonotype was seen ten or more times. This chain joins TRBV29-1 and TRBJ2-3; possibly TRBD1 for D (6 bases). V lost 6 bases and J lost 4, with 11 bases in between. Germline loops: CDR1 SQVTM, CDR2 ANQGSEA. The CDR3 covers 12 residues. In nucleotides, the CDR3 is TGCAGCGTCCGACAGGCCCCAGATACGCAGTATTTT. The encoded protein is CSVRQAPDTQYF.

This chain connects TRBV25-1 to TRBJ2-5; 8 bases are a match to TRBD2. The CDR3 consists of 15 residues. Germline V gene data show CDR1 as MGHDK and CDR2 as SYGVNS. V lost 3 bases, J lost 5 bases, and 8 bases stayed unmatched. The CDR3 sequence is CASSDQRGSGETQYF. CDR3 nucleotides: TGTGCCAGCAGTGATCAGCGGGGGTCTGGGGAGACCCAGTACTTC. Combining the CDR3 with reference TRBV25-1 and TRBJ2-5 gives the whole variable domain EADIYQTPRYLVIGTGKKITLECSQTMGHDKMYWYQQDPGMELHLIHYSYGVNSTEKGDLSSESTVSRIRTEHFPLTLESARPSHTSQYLCASSDQRGSGETQYFGPGTRLLVL.

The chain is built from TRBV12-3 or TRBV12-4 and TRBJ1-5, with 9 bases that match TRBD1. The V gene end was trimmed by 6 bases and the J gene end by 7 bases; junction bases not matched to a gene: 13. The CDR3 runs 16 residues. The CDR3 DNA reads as TGTGCCAGCAGCCGTCCAGGACAGGGGCCCCGACAGCCCCAGCATTTT. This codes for CASSRPGQGPRQPQHF.

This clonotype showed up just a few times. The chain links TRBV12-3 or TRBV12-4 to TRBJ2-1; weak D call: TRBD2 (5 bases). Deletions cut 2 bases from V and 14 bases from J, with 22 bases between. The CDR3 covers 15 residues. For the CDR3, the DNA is TGTGCCAGCAGTTTATTGGGAACCCCGCCTCCCGGGGAGTTCTTC. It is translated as CASSLLGTPPPGEFF.

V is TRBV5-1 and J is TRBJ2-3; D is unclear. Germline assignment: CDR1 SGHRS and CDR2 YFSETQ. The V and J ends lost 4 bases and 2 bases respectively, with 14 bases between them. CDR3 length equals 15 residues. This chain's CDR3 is CASSPTQDFTDTQYF. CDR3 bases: TGCGCCAGCAGCCCGACCCAGGATTTCACAGATACGCAGTATTTT.

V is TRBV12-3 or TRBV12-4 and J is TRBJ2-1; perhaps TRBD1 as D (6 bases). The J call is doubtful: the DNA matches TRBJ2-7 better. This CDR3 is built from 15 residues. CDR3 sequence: CASTPTGLPGDEQYF. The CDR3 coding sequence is TGTGCCAGCACTCCAACAGGGCTCCCTGGGGACGAGCAGTACTTC.

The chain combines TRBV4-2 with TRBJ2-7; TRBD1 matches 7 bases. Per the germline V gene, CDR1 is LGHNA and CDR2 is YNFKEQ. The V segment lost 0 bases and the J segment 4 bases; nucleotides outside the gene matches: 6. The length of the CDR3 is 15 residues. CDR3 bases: TGTGCCAGCAGCCAAGAAGGGGGCGTAGTGTACGAGCAGTACTTC. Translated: CASSQEGGVVYEQYF.

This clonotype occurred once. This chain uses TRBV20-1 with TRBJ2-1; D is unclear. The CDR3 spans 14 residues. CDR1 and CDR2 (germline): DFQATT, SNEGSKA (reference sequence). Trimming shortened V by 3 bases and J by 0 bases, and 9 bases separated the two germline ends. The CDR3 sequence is CSARAQGSYNEQFF. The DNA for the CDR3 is TGCAGTGCTAGGGCGCAAGGCTCCTACAATGAGCAGTTCTTC.